This T cell receptor (beta chain) came from a study of T cell responses to AZD1222 COVID-19 vaccine. Profiled with immunoSEQ multiplex PCR; TCRdb holds only in-frame clones, not every one. The table includes 110,000 or so clones, around 85% detected once. This CDR3 is built from 17 residues. The trim removed 0 bases at V and 1 base at J, leaving 5 bases unmatched. Germline V gene data show CDR1 as SGHTA and CDR2 as FQGNSA. The TCR was taken from an adult in good health. The gene calls are TRBV7-2 and TRBJ2-3; TRBD2 matches 9 bases. The starting material was peripheral blood, obtained on day 0 of AZD1222 vaccination. The CDR3, as DNA: TGTGCCAGCAGCTTAGCACCTAGCGGGATCCGCACAGATACGCAGTATTTT. Translating it yields CASSLAPSGIRTDTQYF. Looking up the rest from reference TRBV7-2 and TRBJ2-3 gives the full variable domain: GAGVSQSPSNKVTEKGKDVELRCDPISGHTALYWYRQSLGQGLEFLIYFQGNSAPDKSGLPSDRFSAERTGGSVSTLTIQRTQQEDSAVYLCASSLAPSGIRTDTQYFGPGTRLTVL.